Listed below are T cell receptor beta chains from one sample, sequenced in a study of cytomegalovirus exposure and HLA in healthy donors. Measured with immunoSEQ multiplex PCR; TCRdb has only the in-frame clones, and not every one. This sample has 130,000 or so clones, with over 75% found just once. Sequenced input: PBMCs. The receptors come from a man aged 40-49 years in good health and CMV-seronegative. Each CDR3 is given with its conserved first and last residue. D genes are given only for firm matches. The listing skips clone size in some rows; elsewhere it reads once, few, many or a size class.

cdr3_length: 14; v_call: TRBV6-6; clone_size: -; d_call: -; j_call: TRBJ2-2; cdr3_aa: CASIPPTNTGELFF; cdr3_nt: TGTGCCAGCATCCCCCCTACGAACACCGGGGAGCTGTTTTTT
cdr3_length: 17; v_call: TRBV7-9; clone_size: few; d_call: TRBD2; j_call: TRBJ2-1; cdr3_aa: CASSQPGLAGGNNEQFF; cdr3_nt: TGTGCCAGCAGCCAACCGGGACTAGCGGGAGGGAACAATGAGCAGTTCTTC
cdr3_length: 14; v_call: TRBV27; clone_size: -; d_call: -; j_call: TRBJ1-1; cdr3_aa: CASSSPGLGTEAFF; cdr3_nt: TGTGCCAGCAGTTCGCCAGGGTTGGGCACTGAAGCTTTCTTT
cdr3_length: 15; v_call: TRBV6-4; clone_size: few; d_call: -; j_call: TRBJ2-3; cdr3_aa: CASSEGHNGGDTQYF; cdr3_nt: TGTGCCAGCAGTGAGGGACATAACGGAGGAGATACGCAGTATTTT
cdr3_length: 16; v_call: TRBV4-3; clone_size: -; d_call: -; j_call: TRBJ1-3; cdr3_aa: CASSQDTGGSGNTIYF; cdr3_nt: TGCGCCAGCAGCCAAGATACAGGCGGCTCTGGAAACACCATATATTTT
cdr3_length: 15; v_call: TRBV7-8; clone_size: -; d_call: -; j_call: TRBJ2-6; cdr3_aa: CASSLQGSGANGLTF; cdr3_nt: TGTGCCAGCAGCTTACAGGGGTCTGGGGCCAACGGCCTGACTTTC
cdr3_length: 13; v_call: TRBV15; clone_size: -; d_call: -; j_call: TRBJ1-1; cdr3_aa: CATSRDRGIEAFF; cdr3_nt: TGTGCCACCAGCAGAGACAGGGGTATTGAAGCTTTCTTT
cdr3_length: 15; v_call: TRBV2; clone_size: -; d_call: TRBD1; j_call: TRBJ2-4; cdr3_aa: CASSEPGQGAYIQYF; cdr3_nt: TGTGCCAGCAGTGAACCGGGACAGGGGGCCTACATTCAGTACTTC
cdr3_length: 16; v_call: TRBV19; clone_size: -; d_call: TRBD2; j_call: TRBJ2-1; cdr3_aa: CASSIRESGSGYEQFF; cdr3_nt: TGTGCCAGTAGTATACGTGAGAGCGGGAGTGGGTATGAGCAGTTCTTC
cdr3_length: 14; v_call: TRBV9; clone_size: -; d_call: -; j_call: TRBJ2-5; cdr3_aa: CASSVSLAQETQYF; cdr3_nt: TGTGCCAGCAGCGTATCTCTAGCTCAAGAGACCCAGTACTTC
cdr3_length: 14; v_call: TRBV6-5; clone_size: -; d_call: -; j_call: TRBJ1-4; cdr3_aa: CASSYSRQGEKLFF; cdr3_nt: TGTGCCAGCAGTTACTCGAGGCAGGGTGAAAAACTGTTTTTT
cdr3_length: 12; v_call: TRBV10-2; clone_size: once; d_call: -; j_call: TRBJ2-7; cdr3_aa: CASSENSYEQYF; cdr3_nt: TGCGCCAGCAGTGAGAACAGCTACGAGCAGTACTTC
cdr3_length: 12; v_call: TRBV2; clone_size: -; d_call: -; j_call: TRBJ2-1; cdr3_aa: CASPPDSRGKLF; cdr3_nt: TGTGCCAGCCCTCCGGACTCAAGAGGTAAACTCTTC
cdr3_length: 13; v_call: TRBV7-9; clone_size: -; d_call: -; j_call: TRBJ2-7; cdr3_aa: CASSSTGTYEQYF; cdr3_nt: TGTGCCAGCAGCTCGACGGGGACCTACGAGCAGTACTTC
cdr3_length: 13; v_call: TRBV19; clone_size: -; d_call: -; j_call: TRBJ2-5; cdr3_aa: CASRWTDQETQYF; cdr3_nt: TGTGCCAGTAGGTGGACAGACCAGGAGACCCAGTACTTC
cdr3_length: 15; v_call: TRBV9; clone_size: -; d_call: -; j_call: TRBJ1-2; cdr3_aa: CASSVVGGSNYGYTF; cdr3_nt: TGTGCCAGCAGCGTAGTAGGAGGCTCTAACTATGGCTACACCTTC
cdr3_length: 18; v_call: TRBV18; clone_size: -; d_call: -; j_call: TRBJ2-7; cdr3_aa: CASSPPAGLGASSYEQYF; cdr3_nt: TGTGCCAGCTCACCACCAGCTGGGCTTGGGGCCTCCTCCTACGAGCAGTACTTC
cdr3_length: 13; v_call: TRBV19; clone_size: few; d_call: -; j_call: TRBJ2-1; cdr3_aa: CASSIQGGNEQFF; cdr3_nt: TGTGCCAGTAGTATACAGGGTGGAAATGAGCAGTTCTTC
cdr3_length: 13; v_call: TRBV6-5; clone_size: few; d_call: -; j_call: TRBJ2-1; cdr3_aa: CASSYLTPRWEFF; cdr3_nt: TGTGCCAGCAGTTACCTTACTCCGAGGTGGGAGTTCTTC
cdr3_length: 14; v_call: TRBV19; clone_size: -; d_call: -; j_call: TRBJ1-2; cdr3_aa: CASAQGNIGYGYTF; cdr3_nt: TGTGCCAGTGCACAGGGAAACATCGGCTATGGCTACACCTTC
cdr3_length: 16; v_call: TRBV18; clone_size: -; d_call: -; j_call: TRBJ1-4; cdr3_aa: CASSPISGSVNEKLFF; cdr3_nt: TGTGCCAGCTCACCAATATCAGGTTCGGTTAATGAAAAACTGTTTTTT
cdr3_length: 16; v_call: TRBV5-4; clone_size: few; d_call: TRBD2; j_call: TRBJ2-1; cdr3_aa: CASSLGLAGGFNEQFF; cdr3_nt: TGTGCCAGCAGCCTAGGACTAGCGGGAGGGTTCAATGAGCAGTTCTTC
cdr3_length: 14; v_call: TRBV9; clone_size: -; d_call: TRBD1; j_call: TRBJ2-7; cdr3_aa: CASSVAYRGGEQYF; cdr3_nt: TGTGCCAGCAGCGTAGCTTACAGGGGCGGAGAGCAGTACTTC
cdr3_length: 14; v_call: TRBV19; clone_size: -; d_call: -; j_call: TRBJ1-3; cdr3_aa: CASSIPGYLNTIYF; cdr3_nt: TGTGCCAGTAGTATCCCCGGGTATCTGAACACCATATATTTT
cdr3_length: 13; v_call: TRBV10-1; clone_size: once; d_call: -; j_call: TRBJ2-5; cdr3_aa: CASSESTVETQYF; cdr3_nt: TGCGCCAGCAGTGAGTCGACAGTAGAGACCCAGTACTTC
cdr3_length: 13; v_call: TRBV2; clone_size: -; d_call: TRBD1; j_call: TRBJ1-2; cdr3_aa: CASRLTGAYGYTF; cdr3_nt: TGTGCCAGCAGACTTACAGGGGCCTATGGCTACACCTTC
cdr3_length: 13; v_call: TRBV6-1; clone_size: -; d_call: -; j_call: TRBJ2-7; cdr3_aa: CASSAGIGYEQYF; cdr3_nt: TGTGCCAGCAGTGCGGGGATAGGCTACGAGCAGTACTTC